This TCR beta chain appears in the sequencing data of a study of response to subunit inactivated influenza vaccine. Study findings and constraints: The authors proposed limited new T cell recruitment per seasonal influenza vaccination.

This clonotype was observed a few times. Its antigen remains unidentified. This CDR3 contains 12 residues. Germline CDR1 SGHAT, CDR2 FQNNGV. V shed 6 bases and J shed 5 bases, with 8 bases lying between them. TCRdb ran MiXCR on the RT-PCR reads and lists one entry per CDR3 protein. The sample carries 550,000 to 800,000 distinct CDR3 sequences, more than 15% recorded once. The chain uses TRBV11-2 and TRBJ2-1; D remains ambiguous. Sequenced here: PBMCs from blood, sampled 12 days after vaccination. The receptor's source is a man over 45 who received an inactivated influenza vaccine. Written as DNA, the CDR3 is TGTGCCAGCAGTGACTGGGACAATGAGCAGTTCTTC. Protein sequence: CASSDWDNEQFF.